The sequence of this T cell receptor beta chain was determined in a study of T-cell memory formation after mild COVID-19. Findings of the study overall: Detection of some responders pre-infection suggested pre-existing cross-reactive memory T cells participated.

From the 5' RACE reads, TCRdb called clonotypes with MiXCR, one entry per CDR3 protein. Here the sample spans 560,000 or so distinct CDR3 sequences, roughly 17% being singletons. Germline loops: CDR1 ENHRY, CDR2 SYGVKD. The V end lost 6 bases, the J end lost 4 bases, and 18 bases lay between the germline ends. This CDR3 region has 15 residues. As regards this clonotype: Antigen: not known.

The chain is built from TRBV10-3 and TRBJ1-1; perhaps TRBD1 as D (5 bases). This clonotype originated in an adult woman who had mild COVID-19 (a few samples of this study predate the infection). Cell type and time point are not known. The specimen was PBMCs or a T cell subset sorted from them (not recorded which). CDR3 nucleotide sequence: TGTGCCATCAGCCCCCTAGGGGCGGCTTCCACTGAAGCTTTCTTT. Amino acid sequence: CAISPLGAASTEAFF.